These 27 T cell receptor beta chains originate from one sample sequenced in a study of identical twins. Using its own MiXCR run on the 5' RACE reads, TCRdb lists one record per CDR3 protein. The table lists about 890,000 distinct CDR3 sequences, 10% to 15% of them singletons. This sample was shared with a second study, whose subject was yellow fever vaccine responses in identical twins.

Input material: PBMCs. The receptors come from a young woman in good health.

This clonotype came up a few times. The chain has TRBV6-2 or TRBV6-3 and TRBJ2-1; TRBD2 might be the D (5 bases). V lost 8 bases and J lost 12, with 17 bases in between. Germline lookup yields CDR1 MNHEY and CDR2 SVGEGT. The CDR3 contains 12 residues. The CDR3 loop is CASLSGGLGQFF. DNA of the CDR3: TGTGCCAGCCTCTCCGGCGGGCTCGGGCAGTTCTTC.

This clonotype was found a few times. The chain employs TRBV5-1 and TRBJ2-3; D is uncertain. Germline V lookup: CDR1 SGHRS, CDR2 YFSETQ. The V gene lost 0 bases and the J gene lost 2 bases, with 10 bases spanning the gap. The CDR3 contains 15 residues. In DNA form, the CDR3 reads TGCGCCAGCAGCTTGGCCGCTGGGGTCACAGATACGCAGTATTTT. Translation gives CASSLAAGVTDTQYF.

This clonotype has a count of ten or more. The chain uses TRBV27 and TRBJ1-1; D is unresolved. There are 14 residues in the CDR3. The germline V gene encodes CDR1 MNHEY and CDR2 SMNVEV (reference sequence). V was clipped by 6 bases and J by 6 bases, with 17 bases between them. The CDR3: CASRRTTILPEAFF. The CDR3 bases are TGTGCCAGCAGAAGGACTACCATATTACCTGAAGCTTTCTTT.

This clonotype was counted many times. The V gene is TRBV11-2, the J gene TRBJ1-2, with D possibly matching TRBD1 (5 bases). The germline CDR1 and CDR2 sequences are SGHAT and FQNNGV. Trimming removed 5 bases at V and 0 bases at J, with 16 bases between. The CDR3 loop spans 16 amino acids. The CDR3 region has the DNA TGTGCCAGCAGCGCTGCTTGGGGGGTTCCTAACTATGGCTACACCTTC. Protein product: CASSAAWGVPNYGYTF.

This clonotype was detected ten times or more. One junction end does not reproduce the germline sequence, and a read error may be involved. The rearrangement uses TRBV11-2 and TRBJ1-1; a possible D gene is TRBD1 (5 bases). The CDR3 extends over 15 amino acids. CDR1 and CDR2 from the germline V gene are SGHAT and FQNNGV. CDR3 sequence (DNA): TGTGCCAGCAGCCCCAACACAGGACTGAACGCTGAAGCTTTCTTT. It yields the protein CASSPNTGLNAEAFF.

The J gene is TRBJ2-1, the V gene TRBV20-1; tentatively, D is TRBD2 (6 bases). The germline gives CDR1 DFQATT, CDR2 SNEGSKA (reference sequence). Trimming shortened V by 1 base and J by 3 bases, and 10 bases separated the two germline ends. The length of the CDR3 is 14 residues. This CDR3 is CSARAGAVYNEQFF. The CDR3 DNA is TGCAGTGCTAGAGCGGGAGCAGTCTACAATGAGCAGTTCTTC.

This clonotype was counted a few times. The chain recombines TRBV24-1 with TRBJ2-1; TRBD2 matches at 8 bases. Germline CDR1 and CDR2: KGHDR and SFDVKD. The V and J ends lost 4 bases and 2 bases, in that order; junction bases with no gene match: 3. The CDR3 loop spans 15 amino acids. The chain's CDR3 is CATSESGRPYNEQFF. The CDR3 DNA is TGTGCCACCAGTGAAAGCGGGAGACCCTACAATGAGCAGTTCTTC.

The rearrangement links TRBV5-1 to TRBJ2-3, with 12 bases identical to TRBD2. CDR1 is SGHRS and CDR2 is YFSETQ in the germline V gene. V was pared by 0 bases and J by 11 bases, with 7 bases of the junction left unmatched. CDR3 length equals 15 residues. Written as DNA, the CDR3 is TGCGCCAGCAGCTTGGATCTAGCGGGAGGGCCGTGGCAGTATTTT. Protein sequence: CASSLDLAGGPWQYF.

This chain links TRBV5-1 with TRBJ2-7; D not resolved. The CDR3 runs 13 residues. The germline CDR1 and CDR2 sequences are SGHRS and YFSETQ. V was cut by 3 bases and J by 3 bases, with 10 bases left in between. The CDR3 is CASSSDAIYEQYF. As DNA, the CDR3 is TGCGCCAGCAGCTCCGACGCAATCTACGAGCAGTACTTC.

This clonotype came up a few times. The chain is built from TRBV9 and TRBJ2-2; maybe TRBD1 (6 bases). Germline loops: CDR1 SGDLS, CDR2 YYNGEE. The CDR3 contains 15 residues. V was pared by 5 bases and J by 6 bases, with 17 bases between. This chain's CDR3 is CASRQDSAISGELFF. The CDR3 coding sequence is TGTGCCAGCAGACAGGACAGTGCTATTTCCGGGGAGCTGTTTTTT.

In its sample, this clonotype was seen a few times. This chain links TRBV20-1 with TRBJ2-7, with 9 nucleotides matching TRBD2. The V and J ends lost 2 bases and 1 base, in that order; junction bases with no gene match: 3. CDR3 length: 14 amino acids. Germline CDR1 DFQATT, CDR2 SNEGSKA (reference sequence). This chain's CDR3 is CSARMGLASYEQYF. The CDR3 nucleotides are TGCAGTGCTAGAATGGGACTAGCTTCCTACGAGCAGTACTTC.

This clonotype was found once. V and J are TRBV12-5 and TRBJ1-1; D is undetermined. The CDR3 is 15 residues long. Trimming took 0 bases from V and 0 from J, leaving 8 bases between them. CDR1 is LGHNT, CDR2 FRNRAP, per germline. CDR3 in amino acids: CASGLVLGMNTEAFF. The DNA of the CDR3 is TGTGCTAGTGGTTTGGTATTGGGAATGAACACTGAAGCTTTCTTT.

The V call is TRBV29-1, the J call TRBJ2-1; 10 bases fit TRBD1. V was clipped by 7 bases and J by 3 bases; unmatched bases: 6. This CDR3 has 14 amino acids. Germline V gene sequence: CDR1 SQVTM, CDR2 ANQGSEA. CDR3 nucleotide sequence: TGCAGCGCCACCGGGACAGGGGACTACAATGAGCAGTTCTTC. Residues: CSATGTGDYNEQFF.

Only a few counts were recorded for this clonotype. The chain employs TRBV4-2 and TRBJ2-2, with 8 bases lining up with TRBD2. This CDR3 spans 16 amino acids. Germline V gives CDR1 LGHNA, CDR2 YNFKEQ. The trim removed 0 bases at V and 0 bases at J, leaving 0 bases unmatched. The CDR3 loop reads CASSQEGLANTGELFF. CDR3 bases: TGTGCCAGCAGCCAAGAGGGACTAGCGAACACCGGGGAGCTGTTTTTT.

The chain uses TRBV20-1 and TRBJ1-1, with D possibly matching TRBD1 (5 bases). Trimming left V 3 bases short and J 0 bases short, with 14 bases between. CDR3 length equals 15 residues. Germline lookup yields CDR1 DFQATT and CDR2 SNEGSKA (reference sequence). DNA for the CDR3: TGCAGTGCTAGGCGGGCGAGACAGTTGAACACTGAAGCTTTCTTT. Its protein is CSARRARQLNTEAFF.

The rearrangement links TRBV18 to TRBJ2-3, with D uncertain. Germline V gives CDR1 KGHSH, CDR2 LQKENI. The CDR3 is made up of 14 amino acids. The V and J ends lost 0 bases and 2 bases respectively, with 6 bases between them. CDR3 sequence reads: CASSPPFATDTQYF. The CDR3 DNA sequence: TGTGCCAGCTCACCACCCTTTGCCACAGATACGCAGTATTTT. The full variable domain, in which reference TRBV18 and TRBJ2-3 provide the parts outside the CDR3, is NAGVMQNPRHLVRRRGQEARLRCSPMKGHSHVYWYRQLPEEGLKFMVYLQKENIIDESGMPKERFSAEFPKEGPSILRIQQVVRGDSAAYFCASSPPFATDTQYFGPGTRLTVL.

The chain couples TRBV7-9 to TRBJ2-5; D tentatively fits TRBD1 or TRBD2 (6 bases each). The CDR3 runs to 15 residues. Trimming took 2 bases from V and 1 from J, leaving 11 bases between them. Germline lookup yields CDR1 SEHNR and CDR2 FQNEAQ (reference sequence). The CDR3 sequence: CASSLFGGPQETQYF. The CDR3 DNA reads as TGTGCCAGCAGCTTATTCGGGGGCCCCCAAGAGACCCAGTACTTC.

The sample holds a few counts of this clonotype. The rearrangement joins TRBV2 to TRBJ2-3; possibly TRBD1 for D (6 bases). The germline CDR1 and CDR2 sequences are SNHLY and FYNNEI. V dropped 6 bases and J dropped 3 bases, with 10 bases sitting between them. CDR3 length: 13 amino acids. In nucleotides, the CDR3 is TGTGCCAGCAGCGGACAGAAGACAGATACGCAGTATTTT. Its protein is CASSGQKTDTQYF.

CDR3 region: CASSEGTGGETQYF. The CDR3 DNA follows: TGTGCCAGCAGTGAAGGGACAGGGGGCGAGACCCAGTACTTC. V is TRBV25-1 and J is TRBJ2-5, with 12 bases fitting TRBD1. The CDR3 length is 14 residues. V was clipped by 2 bases and J by 5 bases; unmatched bases: 0. CDR1 and CDR2 from the germline V gene are MGHDK and SYGVNS.

This clonotype was counted only a few times. V usage is TRBV20-1 and J usage is TRBJ1-2, with D unclear. There are 13 residues in the CDR3. V lost 3 bases and J 7 bases, leaving 15 bases between the germline ends. Germline-derived CDR1 and CDR2 are DFQATT and SNEGSKA (reference sequence). DNA of the CDR3: TGCAGTGCTAGTGGGCTCCTGACGGTTGGCTACACCTTC. This gives the protein CSASGLLTVGYTF.

The chain has TRBV20-1 and TRBJ2-3, with D tentatively TRBD2 (6 bases). The CDR3 sequence is 16 residues long. Germline loops: CDR1 DFQATT, CDR2 SNEGSKA (reference sequence). V gave up 4 bases and J gave up 4 bases, with 21 bases separating them. The CDR3 loop is CSANTGTLIGADTQYF. DNA for the CDR3: TGCAGTGCTAATACCGGGACTCTTATCGGGGCAGATACGCAGTATTTT.

This clonotype has only a few counts. V usage is TRBV12-3 or TRBV12-4 and J usage is TRBJ2-5; D is perhaps TRBD2 (5 bases). The V gene lost 2 bases and the J gene lost 4 bases, with 8 bases spanning the gap. This CDR3 is 13 amino acids long. DNA of the CDR3: TGTGCCAGCAGTTTATACGGGGTAGAGACCCAGTACTTC. This gives the protein CASSLYGVETQYF.

This chain connects TRBV2 to TRBJ2-3; D perhaps matches TRBD2 (5 bases). Trimming pared 0 bases from V and 0 bases from J, leaving 10 bases between. The CDR3 runs 16 residues. In germline, CDR1 is SNHLY, CDR2 FYNNEI. The CDR3 bases are TGTGCCAGCAGTGAAGCGCGGAGGCTTAGCACAGATACGCAGTATTTT. It translates to CASSEARRLSTDTQYF.

DNA of the CDR3: TGTGCCAGCAGTCCCCATAGCGGGGGGGCGGCAGATACGCAGTATTTT. Its protein product is CASSPHSGGAADTQYF. The gene calls are TRBV6-2 or TRBV6-3 and TRBJ2-3; TRBD2 aligns across 11 bases. CDR1 and CDR2 (germline): MNHEY, SVGEGT. V lost 5 bases and J lost 4; bases outside the gene matches: 8. The CDR3 is 16 amino acids.

The chain couples TRBV20-1 to TRBJ2-7, with a possible D match to TRBD1 (5 bases). The CDR3 extends over 17 amino acids. V lost 0 bases and J 2 bases, leaving 20 bases between the germline ends. Germline CDR1 DFQATT, CDR2 SNEGSKA (reference sequence). CDR3 region: CSARDLLRPREAYEQYF. CDR3 nucleotide sequence: TGCAGTGCTAGAGATTTACTAAGACCCAGGGAAGCCTACGAGCAGTACTTC.

This clonotype was counted at least ten times. The gene calls are TRBV6-2 or TRBV6-3 and TRBJ2-1; 10 bases are a match to TRBD2. The CDR3 is made up of 16 amino acids. Germline lookup yields CDR1 MNHEY and CDR2 SVGEGT. J lost 7 bases, V lost 5 bases, and 11 bases had no gene match. CDR3 region: CASSTRPGLASNEQFF. CDR3 bases: TGTGCCAGCAGTACCAGACCGGGACTAGCGTCAAATGAGCAGTTCTTC.

This chain uses TRBV20-1 with TRBJ2-7, with TRBD2 matching 9 bases. This CDR3 is built from 17 residues. From germline, CDR1 is DFQATT and CDR2 SNEGSKA (reference sequence). With 4 bases clipped from V and 1 base from J, the junction kept 14 bases outside the gene matches. The CDR3 DNA sequence: TGCAGTGCTACCGCCACTAGCGGGCTCGGCAGGTCCTACGAGCAGTACTTC. Translated, it gives CSATATSGLGRSYEQYF.